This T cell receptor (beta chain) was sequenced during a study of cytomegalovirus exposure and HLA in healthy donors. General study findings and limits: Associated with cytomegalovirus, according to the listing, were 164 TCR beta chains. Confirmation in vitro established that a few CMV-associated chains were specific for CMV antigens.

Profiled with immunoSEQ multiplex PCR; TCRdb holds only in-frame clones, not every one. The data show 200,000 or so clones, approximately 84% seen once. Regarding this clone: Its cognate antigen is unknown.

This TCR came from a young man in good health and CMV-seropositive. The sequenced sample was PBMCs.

This CDR3 is CASCVAAGTGSDTQYF. CDR3 in DNA: TGTGCCAGCTGTGTTGCCGCGGGGACAGGGTCAGATACGCAGTATTTT. This chain connects TRBV7-2 to TRBJ2-3; TRBD1 matches 9 bases. Unmatched junction bases numbered 13, after V lost 8 bases and J lost 4 bases. The germline V gene encodes CDR1 SGHTA and CDR2 FQGNSA. The CDR3 has 16 residues.